Listed below are T cell receptor beta chains from one sample, sequenced in a study of cytomegalovirus exposure and HLA in healthy donors. Only in-frame clones appear in the TCRdb table, and some are missing; sequencing was by immunoSEQ multiplex PCR. In the table there are approximately 150,000 clones, roughly four fifths of which are singletons. The sequenced sample consisted of PBMCs. Every receptor here comes from a man aged 45-65 years in good health and CMV-seropositive. Each CDR3 is given with its conserved first and last residue. Fields, in order: D gene, clone size, J gene, V gene, CDR3 protein, CDR3 DNA. D genes are given only for firm matches. Size values are once, few and many counts, or a class for expanded clones, and some rows have none.

D: NA
size: NA
J: TRBJ1-2
V: TRBV5-1
CDR3: CASSLAQGQNYGYTF
DNA: TGCGCCAGCAGCTTGGCCCAGGGGCAGAACTATGGCTACACCTTC

D: TRBD1
size: NA
J: TRBJ1-4
V: TRBV4-1
CDR3: CASSQGDRDEKLFF
DNA: TGCGCCAGCAGCCAAGGGGACAGGGACGAAAAACTGTTTTTT

D: NA
size: NA
J: TRBJ2-7
V: TRBV5-6
CDR3: CASSFPSFEGEQYF
DNA: TGTGCCAGCAGCTTCCCCAGCTTTGAGGGCGAGCAGTACTTC

D: TRBD2
size: NA
J: TRBJ2-6
V: TRBV9
CDR3: CASSVGLAGDSGANVLTF
DNA: TGTGCCAGCAGCGTAGGGCTAGCGGGAGACTCTGGGGCCAACGTCCTGACTTTC

D: NA
size: NA
J: TRBJ1-5
V: TRBV28
CDR3: CASSFSQPQHF
DNA: TGTGCCAGCAGTTTCAGTCAGCCCCAGCATTTT

D: TRBD2
size: NA
J: TRBJ2-7
V: TRBV7-9
CDR3: CSSSLLAGDEQYF
DNA: TGTTCCAGCAGCTTACTAGCGGGAGACGAGCAGTACTTC

D: TRBD2
size: few
J: TRBJ2-3
V: TRBV5-1
CDR3: CASSVGSGGAWGTDTQYF
DNA: TGCGCCAGCAGCGTGGGCTCCGGGGGGGCCTGGGGAACAGATACGCAGTATTTT

D: TRBD2
size: NA
J: TRBJ2-1
V: TRBV6-5
CDR3: CASSYSQREGYNEQFF
DNA: TGTGCCAGCAGTTACTCCCAGCGGGAGGGCTACAATGAGCAGTTCTTC

D: NA
size: once
J: TRBJ2-1
V: TRBV27
CDR3: CASSLFGGAPYNEQFF
DNA: TGTGCCAGCAGTTTATTTGGGGGCGCGCCGTACAATGAGCAGTTCTTC

D: NA
size: NA
J: TRBJ2-1
V: TRBV29-1
CDR3: CSVGRTHTFNEQFF
DNA: TGCAGCGTTGGGCGGACACATACGTTCAATGAGCAGTTCTTC

D: NA
size: NA
J: TRBJ2-7
V: TRBV19
CDR3: CASSILAHSYEQYF
DNA: TGTGCCAGTAGTATCCTAGCCCACTCCTACGAGCAGTACTTC

D: TRBD1
size: NA
J: TRBJ1-2
V: TRBV5-4
CDR3: CASSSTGQGRYGYTF
DNA: TGTGCCAGCAGCTCTACGGGACAGGGCCGGTATGGCTACACCTTC

D: NA
size: few
J: TRBJ1-1
V: TRBV19
CDR3: CASSILTEGAVRSAFF
DNA: TGTGCCAGTAGTATCTTGACAGAAGGTGCGGTTAGGTCGGCTTTCTTT

D: TRBD2
size: NA
J: TRBJ2-2
V: TRBV7-8
CDR3: CASSSERGALTGELFF
DNA: TGTGCCAGCAGCTCAGAGCGGGGGGCCCTCACCGGGGAGCTGTTTTTT

D: TRBD1
size: NA
J: TRBJ1-2
V: TRBV5-6
CDR3: CASSPWDRVYGYTF
DNA: TGTGCCAGCAGCCCCTGGGACAGGGTCTATGGCTACACCTTC

D: NA
size: NA
J: TRBJ2-3
V: TRBV1
CDR3: CTSSLINAGQGSYF
DNA: TGCACCAGCAGCCTAATTAATGCAGGACAGGGGTCGTATTTT

D: NA
size: once
J: TRBJ1-2
V: TRBV20-1
CDR3: CSAPVNYGYTF
DNA: TGCAGTGCTCCTGTTAACTATGGCTACACCTTC

D: NA
size: NA
J: TRBJ2-1
V: TRBV9
CDR3: CASSPSGGRVSEQFF
DNA: TGTGCCAGCAGCCCCTCGGGCGGGCGCGTTAGTGAGCAGTTCTTC

D: TRBD2
size: NA
J: TRBJ2-2
V: TRBV12-5
CDR3: CASGLALAGVTGELFF
DNA: TGTGCTAGTGGTTTGGCACTAGCGGGAGTGACCGGGGAGCTGTTTTTT

D: TRBD1
size: NA
J: TRBJ2-5
V: TRBV28
CDR3: CASSLSPGTGVQETQYF
DNA: TGTGCCAGCAGTCTAAGCCCCGGGACAGGGGTCCAAGAGACCCAGTACTTC

D: NA
size: NA
J: TRBJ1-1
V: TRBV5-1
CDR3: CASSLVLDSRKNTEAFF
DNA: TGCGCCAGCAGCTTGGTTCTGGACAGCAGAAAGAACACTGAAGCTTTCTTT

D: TRBD1
size: NA
J: TRBJ1-2
V: TRBV11-1
CDR3: CASSLQGAEGYTF
DNA: TGTGCCAGCAGCTTACAGGGGGCGGAAGGCTACACCTTC

D: TRBD2
size: once
J: TRBJ2-1
V: TRBV5-1
CDR3: CASSLSGLPYNEQFF
DNA: TGCGCCAGCAGCTTGTCGGGACTACCCTACAATGAGCAGTTCTTC

D: NA
size: NA
J: TRBJ2-3
V: TRBV9
CDR3: CASSVTPSPGASTQYF
DNA: TGTGCCAGCAGCGTAACCCCATCCCCAGGGGCTTCTACGCAGTATTTT

D: TRBD1
size: NA
J: TRBJ1-2
V: TRBV29-1
CDR3: CSVDGTDYGYTF
DNA: TGCAGCGTTGACGGGACAGACTATGGCTACACCTTC

D: TRBD2
size: NA
J: TRBJ2-1
V: TRBV11-2
CDR3: CASSAGLAGTSYNEQFF
DNA: TGTGCCAGCAGCGCGGGACTAGCGGGAACGTCCTACAATGAGCAGTTCTTC

D: NA
size: NA
J: TRBJ2-1
V: TRBV4-2
CDR3: CASSPPGGISHNEQFF
DNA: TGTGCCAGCAGCCCTCCCGGCGGTATCAGTCACAATGAGCAGTTCTTC

D: TRBD1
size: few
J: TRBJ1-2
V: TRBV28
CDR3: CASSLVGQGYGYTF
DNA: TGTGCCAGCAGTTTAGTTGGACAGGGCTATGGCTACACCTTC

D: NA
size: NA
J: TRBJ1-2
V: TRBV5-6
CDR3: CASSLVGGSDGYTF
DNA: TGTGCCAGCAGCTTGGTCGGAGGGAGCGATGGCTACACCTTC

D: NA
size: NA
J: TRBJ1-1
V: TRBV7-2
CDR3: CASSLRGNTEAFF
DNA: TGTGCCAGCAGCTTACGGGGGAACACTGAAGCTTTCTTT

D: NA
size: NA
J: TRBJ2-5
V: TRBV9
CDR3: CAHVPGDGTQYF
DNA: TGTGCCCACGTACCAGGGGACGGGACCCAGTACTTC

D: NA
size: NA
J: TRBJ2-7
V: TRBV30
CDR3: CAWKGLSYEQYF
DNA: TGTGCCTGGAAGGGACTGTCCTACGAGCAGTACTTC

D: TRBD1
size: few
J: TRBJ1-2
V: TRBV7-9
CDR3: CAISTGGGFYGYTF
DNA: TGTGCCATCTCGACAGGGGGGGGATTCTATGGCTACACCTTC

D: TRBD2
size: few
J: TRBJ2-1
V: TRBV6-1
CDR3: CASSEYGGGAYNEQFF
DNA: TGTGCCAGCAGTGAATACGGGGGAGGGGCCTACAATGAGCAGTTCTTC

D: NA
size: NA
J: TRBJ2-6
V: TRBV6-5
CDR3: CASSYTLQGGANVLTF
DNA: TGTGCCAGCAGTTACACACTACAGGGTGGGGCCAACGTCCTGACTTTC

D: NA
size: NA
J: TRBJ2-1
V: TRBV28
CDR3: CASSFGAYNEQFF
DNA: TGTGCCAGCAGTTTTGGAGCTTACAATGAGCAGTTCTTC

D: NA
size: NA
J: TRBJ1-4
V: TRBV10-3
CDR3: CAIMGDNEKLFF
DNA: TGTGCCATCATGGGAGACAATGAAAAACTGTTTTTT

D: TRBD2
size: NA
J: TRBJ2-5
V: TRBV6-4
CDR3: CASSDPTGLAGQETQYF
DNA: TGTGCCAGCAGTGACCCGACGGGACTAGCGGGGCAAGAGACCCAGTACTTC

D: TRBD1
size: few
J: TRBJ2-1
V: TRBV2
CDR3: CASRQGEDNEQFF
DNA: TGTGCCAGCAGGCAGGGGGAAGACAATGAGCAGTTCTTC

D: TRBD2
size: NA
J: TRBJ2-1
V: TRBV18
CDR3: CASSPLAGAPGEQFF
DNA: TGTGCCAGCTCACCACTAGCGGGAGCCCCAGGGGAGCAGTTCTTC

D: TRBD1
size: NA
J: TRBJ2-2
V: TRBV2
CDR3: CASRRQGSPTGELFF
DNA: TGTGCCAGCAGACGACAGGGGTCCCCCACCGGGGAGCTGTTTTTT

D: NA
size: once
J: TRBJ1-2
V: TRBV29-1
CDR3: CSVLYRSNYGYTF
DNA: TGCAGCGTTCTGTACCGGTCTAACTATGGCTACACCTTC

D: NA
size: NA
J: TRBJ2-7
V: TRBV6-1
CDR3: CASTLSAGWGEQYF
DNA: TGTGCCAGCACCCTATCAGCGGGCTGGGGCGAGCAGTACTTC

D: TRBD1
size: NA
J: TRBJ1-1
V: TRBV5-1
CDR3: CASSSHRGNTEAFF
DNA: TGCGCCAGCAGCTCACACAGGGGAAACACTGAAGCTTTCTTT

D: TRBD2
size: NA
J: TRBJ2-2
V: TRBV2
CDR3: CASRGTSDTGELFF
DNA: TGTGCCAGCAGAGGGACTAGCGACACCGGGGAGCTGTTTTTT

D: NA
size: NA
J: TRBJ2-7
V: TRBV28
CDR3: CASSLASQDSYEQYF
DNA: TGTGCCAGCAGTTTAGCCTCTCAGGACTCGTACGAGCAGTACTTC

D: TRBD1
size: NA
J: TRBJ1-2
V: TRBV28
CDR3: CASSGGQRVGYTF
DNA: TGTGCCAGCAGTGGGGGACAGCGGGTCGGCTACACCTTC

D: NA
size: NA
J: TRBJ1-4
V: TRBV18
CDR3: CASSIRQPPQGKLFF
DNA: TGTGCCAGCTCAATCAGACAGCCCCCTCAAGGAAAACTGTTTTTT

D: NA
size: NA
J: TRBJ1-1
V: TRBV2
CDR3: CARSVGGEAFF
DNA: TGTGCCCGATCGGTCGGGGGTGAAGCTTTCTTT

D: TRBD2
size: NA
J: TRBJ2-5
V: TRBV28
CDR3: CASSSHRGEGETQYF
DNA: TGTGCCAGCAGTTCCCACCGGGGGGAGGGGGAGACCCAGTACTTC

D: NA
size: NA
J: TRBJ1-3
V: TRBV7-9
CDR3: CASSLGRGASGNTIYF
DNA: TGTGCCAGCAGCTTAGGACGGGGGGCCTCTGGAAACACCATATATTTT

D: NA
size: NA
J: TRBJ2-1
V: TRBV6-5
CDR3: CASSEGQGKNEQFF
DNA: TGTGCCAGCAGTGAAGGCCAGGGTAAGAATGAGCAGTTCTTC

D: TRBD2
size: NA
J: TRBJ2-7
V: TRBV5-1
CDR3: CASSLVASGGSYEQYF
DNA: TGCGCCAGCAGCTTGGTAGCTAGCGGGGGCTCCTACGAGCAGTACTTC